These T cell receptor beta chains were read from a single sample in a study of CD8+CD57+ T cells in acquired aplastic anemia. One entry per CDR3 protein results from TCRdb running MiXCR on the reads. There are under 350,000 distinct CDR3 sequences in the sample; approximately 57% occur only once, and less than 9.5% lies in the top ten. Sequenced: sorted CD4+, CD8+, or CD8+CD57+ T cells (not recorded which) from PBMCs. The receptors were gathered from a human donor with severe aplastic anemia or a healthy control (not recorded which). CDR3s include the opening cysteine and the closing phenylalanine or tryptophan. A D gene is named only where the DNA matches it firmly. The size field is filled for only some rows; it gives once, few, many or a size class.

CDR3nt: TGTGCCAGCAGTTTCGGGGGCGGGAGACGTCGAGACGGGGAGCTGTTTTTT
CDR3aa: CASSFGGGRRRDGELFF
v_gene: TRBV2
abundance: -
d_gene: -
j_gene: TRBJ2-2

CDR3nt: TGTGCCAGCAGCGTAGACCTAGCGGGGGGGTTGGCAGATACGCAGTATTTT
CDR3aa: CASSVDLAGGLADTQYF
v_gene: TRBV9
abundance: many
d_gene: TRBD2
j_gene: TRBJ2-3

CDR3nt: TGCAGCGTTGAAGTTGGACAGACCCAGTACTTC
CDR3aa: CSVEVGQTQYF
v_gene: TRBV29-1
abundance: -
d_gene: -
j_gene: TRBJ2-5

CDR3nt: TGTGCCAGCAGCTTATCGCGGGGCCATCAGCCCCAGCATTTT
CDR3aa: CASSLSRGHQPQHF
v_gene: TRBV7-6
abundance: many
d_gene: -
j_gene: TRBJ1-5

CDR3nt: TGTGCCAGCTCAGGCGGTAATAGCAATCAGCCCCAGCATTTT
CDR3aa: CASSGGNSNQPQHF
v_gene: TRBV18
abundance: many
d_gene: -
j_gene: TRBJ1-5

CDR3nt: TGTGCCAGCGCCGCCCGAGGAGGGTCCTGCGAGCAGTACTTC
CDR3aa: CASAARGGSCEQYF
v_gene: TRBV18
abundance: -
d_gene: -
j_gene: TRBJ2-7

CDR3nt: TGTGCCATCAGGGCGGGAGTCGGGACCGGGGAGCTGTTTTTT
CDR3aa: CAIRAGVGTGELFF
v_gene: TRBV10-3
abundance: -
d_gene: TRBD2
j_gene: TRBJ2-2

CDR3nt: TGTGCCAGCATTAAAACGGGACAGGATCGCTATGGCTACACCTTC
CDR3aa: CASIKTGQDRYGYTF
v_gene: TRBV2
abundance: many
d_gene: TRBD1
j_gene: TRBJ1-2

CDR3nt: TGTGCCAGTAGTATGGCGGGGGTAGCGTTACACCCCCAGCATTTT
CDR3aa: CASSMAGVALHPQHF
v_gene: TRBV19
abundance: many
d_gene: -
j_gene: TRBJ1-5

CDR3nt: TGCGCCAGCAGCTTGGATTATGGGTTGAACACTGAAGTTTTCTTT
CDR3aa: CASSLDYGLNTEVFF
v_gene: TRBV5-1
abundance: -
d_gene: -
j_gene: TRBJ1-1

CDR3nt: TGCGCCAGCAGCTTGGCCGGACGGAGTTTCTACGAGCAGTACTTC
CDR3aa: CASSLAGRSFYEQYF
v_gene: TRBV5-1
abundance: many
d_gene: -
j_gene: TRBJ2-7

CDR3nt: TGCAGCGTTGATGTGGCTTTCTTT
CDR3aa: CSVDVAFF
v_gene: TRBV29-1
abundance: -
d_gene: -
j_gene: TRBJ1-1

CDR3nt: TGTGCCAGCAGCTTGCTCACCGGGGCGCTAATGAAAAACATTCAGTACTTC
CDR3aa: CASSLLTGALMKNIQYF
v_gene: TRBV7-6
abundance: -
d_gene: -
j_gene: TRBJ2-4

CDR3nt: TGCAGCGTTGTACTAGCGGAGAATTACCCTAGCACAGATACGCAGTATTTT
CDR3aa: CSVVLAENYPSTDTQYF
v_gene: TRBV29-1
abundance: -
d_gene: TRBD2
j_gene: TRBJ2-3

CDR3nt: TGTGCCACCAGTGATTCCTCCTTCGACAGGGGCACAGATACGCAGTATTTT
CDR3aa: CATSDSSFDRGTDTQYF
v_gene: TRBV24-1
abundance: few
d_gene: TRBD1
j_gene: TRBJ2-3

CDR3nt: TGTGCCAGCAAGTGGACTAGCAACGAGCAGTACTTC
CDR3aa: CASKWTSNEQYF
v_gene: TRBV2
abundance: -
d_gene: TRBD2
j_gene: TRBJ2-7

CDR3nt: TGTGCCAGCAGCCGAGACAGGGGCCTATGGAACACTGAAGCTTTCTTT
CDR3aa: CASSRDRGLWNTEAFF
v_gene: TRBV7-8
abundance: many
d_gene: TRBD1
j_gene: TRBJ1-1

CDR3nt: TGTGCCAGCAGCTTAGACAGTGCTAGCACAGATACGCAGTATTTT
CDR3aa: CASSLDSASTDTQYF
v_gene: TRBV9
abundance: -
d_gene: -
j_gene: TRBJ2-3

CDR3nt: TGTGCCAGCAGCCAAGATAGGCGGAGAAGCTCCTACGAGCAGTACTTC
CDR3aa: CASSQDRRRSSYEQYF
v_gene: TRBV3-1
abundance: many
d_gene: -
j_gene: TRBJ2-7

CDR3nt: TGTGCCATCAGGCCGCAGGTCGGGACAGGGCGCGAAGCTTTCTTT
CDR3aa: CAIRPQVGTGREAFF
v_gene: TRBV10-3
abundance: -
d_gene: TRBD1
j_gene: TRBJ1-1

CDR3nt: TGCGCCAGCAGCTTGTTGCTAGCGGGGGACTACGAGCAGTACTTC
CDR3aa: CASSLLLAGDYEQYF
v_gene: TRBV5-1
abundance: few
d_gene: TRBD2
j_gene: TRBJ2-7

CDR3nt: TGTGCCAGCAGAAATAGCGGGAGGGCCTACGAGCAGTACTTC
CDR3aa: CASRNSGRAYEQYF
v_gene: TRBV15
abundance: -
d_gene: TRBD2
j_gene: TRBJ2-7

CDR3nt: TGCAGCGTTGAGTTGGGGCCAGATACGCAGTATTTT
CDR3aa: CSVELGPDTQYF
v_gene: TRBV29-1
abundance: -
d_gene: -
j_gene: TRBJ2-3

CDR3nt: TGTGCCAGCATGATTTTACTAGCGGGTACCGGGGAGCTGTTTTTT
CDR3aa: CASMILLAGTGELFF
v_gene: TRBV2
abundance: -
d_gene: TRBD2
j_gene: TRBJ2-2

CDR3nt: TGTGCCAGCAGTGAGGGTCAGCCCCAGCATTTT
CDR3aa: CASSEGQPQHF
v_gene: TRBV6-5
abundance: -
d_gene: -
j_gene: TRBJ1-5

CDR3nt: TGTGCCACCAGTGATCGCAGGAACTATGGCTACACCTTC
CDR3aa: CATSDRRNYGYTF
v_gene: TRBV24-1
abundance: -
d_gene: -
j_gene: TRBJ1-2

CDR3nt: TGTGCCAGCAGCTTGGGGACTAGCGGGGGGGGGAGCCAAGAGACCCAGTACTTC
CDR3aa: CASSLGTSGGGSQETQYF
v_gene: TRBV7-8
abundance: -
d_gene: TRBD2
j_gene: TRBJ2-5

CDR3nt: TGCAGTGGTAGTGGCGATATGAACACTGAAGCTTTCTTT
CDR3aa: CSGSGDMNTEAFF
v_gene: TRBV20-1
abundance: -
d_gene: -
j_gene: TRBJ1-1

CDR3nt: TGTGCCAGCCATGAGCGCCTAGAGGAGACCCAGTACTTC
CDR3aa: CASHERLEETQYF
v_gene: TRBV2
abundance: -
d_gene: -
j_gene: TRBJ2-5

CDR3nt: TGTGCTAGCAGCTCCGGGACAGGGGCTGAAAAACTGTTTTTT
CDR3aa: CASSSGTGAEKLFF
v_gene: TRBV7-7
abundance: many
d_gene: TRBD1
j_gene: TRBJ1-4

CDR3nt: TGTGCCAGCAGCCCAACCGTGAGGACTGAAGCTTTCTTT
CDR3aa: CASSPTVRTEAFF
v_gene: TRBV9
abundance: -
d_gene: -
j_gene: TRBJ1-1

CDR3nt: TGTGCCAGCAGCTTAGGGACCGCCCCAGAGACCCAGTACTTC
CDR3aa: CASSLGTAPETQYF
v_gene: TRBV7-3
abundance: -
d_gene: -
j_gene: TRBJ2-5

CDR3nt: TGTGCCAGCAGCTTGAGTGCCAAAGGGGATGGCTACACCTTC
CDR3aa: CASSLSAKGDGYTF
v_gene: TRBV5-4
abundance: -
d_gene: -
j_gene: TRBJ1-2

CDR3nt: TGTGCCAGCAGCGAGGGAGGAATTGGCTCCACTGAAGCTTTCTTT
CDR3aa: CASSEGGIGSTEAFF
v_gene: TRBV9
abundance: -
d_gene: -
j_gene: TRBJ1-1

CDR3nt: TGCGCCAGCAGCTCTGGGACAGTGAAGTTCGATGGCTACACCTTC
CDR3aa: CASSSGTVKFDGYTF
v_gene: TRBV5-1
abundance: -
d_gene: TRBD1
j_gene: TRBJ1-2

CDR3nt: TGTGCCAGCAGCTTGGGGCTCAAGGACTCAGGAGATACGCAGTATTTT
CDR3aa: CASSLGLKDSGDTQYF
v_gene: TRBV7-2
abundance: -
d_gene: -
j_gene: TRBJ2-3

CDR3nt: TGTGCCAGCAGCTTAGAGGGACAGGGGGCAGATACGCAGTATTTT
CDR3aa: CASSLEGQGADTQYF
v_gene: TRBV11-3
abundance: many
d_gene: TRBD1
j_gene: TRBJ2-3

CDR3nt: TGTGCCAGCAGTCGACAAAGTTTCGGCTATGGCTACACCTTC
CDR3aa: CASSRQSFGYGYTF
v_gene: TRBV3-1
abundance: many
d_gene: -
j_gene: TRBJ1-2

CDR3nt: TGCAGTGCTAGACTAGCGGGGGACCCCTACGAGCAGTACTTC
CDR3aa: CSARLAGDPYEQYF
v_gene: TRBV20-1
abundance: -
d_gene: TRBD2
j_gene: TRBJ2-7

CDR3nt: TGCGCCAGCTCCCCCGACAGGATTTCCTACGAGCAGTACTTC
CDR3aa: CASSPDRISYEQYF
v_gene: TRBV5-1
abundance: -
d_gene: -
j_gene: TRBJ2-7

CDR3nt: TGTGCCACCAGCAAAGGGAGCTCCTACAATGAGCAGTTCTTC
CDR3aa: CATSKGSSYNEQFF
v_gene: TRBV24-1
abundance: -
d_gene: -
j_gene: TRBJ2-1

CDR3nt: TGCGCCAGCGTTCAGGCAGGAAGCGAGAATGAGCAGTTCTTC
CDR3aa: CASVQAGSENEQFF
v_gene: TRBV5-1
abundance: many
d_gene: -
j_gene: TRBJ2-1

CDR3nt: TGCAGTGCTAGAGAGGGGGGACTAGCGGGATCAGATACGCAGTATTTT
CDR3aa: CSAREGGLAGSDTQYF
v_gene: TRBV20-1
abundance: -
d_gene: TRBD2
j_gene: TRBJ2-3

CDR3nt: TGTGCCATCAGTCGGGACAGGCTGAACACTGAAGCTTTCTTT
CDR3aa: CAISRDRLNTEAFF
v_gene: TRBV10-3
abundance: -
d_gene: TRBD1
j_gene: TRBJ1-1

CDR3nt: TGTGCCAGCAGCGTAGAAACTAGCACCGGGGAGCTGTTTTTT
CDR3aa: CASSVETSTGELFF
v_gene: TRBV9
abundance: -
d_gene: -
j_gene: TRBJ2-2

CDR3nt: TGTGCCAGTAGTGACCACAGGGGAACAACTAATGAAAAACTGTTTTTT
CDR3aa: CASSDHRGTTNEKLFF
v_gene: TRBV19
abundance: -
d_gene: TRBD1
j_gene: TRBJ1-4

CDR3nt: TGTGCCAGCAGTTATCAACTGGCGGGGGAGCAGTACTTC
CDR3aa: CASSYQLAGEQYF
v_gene: TRBV6-2/TRBV6-3
abundance: many
d_gene: -
j_gene: TRBJ2-7

CDR3nt: TGTGCCAGCAGCTTAAGTCTCTCTAGCGGGGGAAACAATGAGCAGTATTTT
CDR3aa: CASSLSLSSGGNNEQYF
v_gene: TRBV7-8
abundance: -
d_gene: TRBD2
j_gene: TRBJ2-3

CDR3nt: TGTGCCAGCACCGTGACAGGAGCCTATGGCTACACCTTC
CDR3aa: CASTVTGAYGYTF
v_gene: TRBV9
abundance: -
d_gene: -
j_gene: TRBJ1-2

CDR3nt: TGTGCCACCAGGTTCGCCGGGGAGCTGTTTTTT
CDR3aa: CATRFAGELFF
v_gene: TRBV24-1
abundance: -
d_gene: -
j_gene: TRBJ2-2

CDR3nt: TGTGCCAGTACAACGACAGCAAGCTCCTACAATGAGCAGTTCTTC
CDR3aa: CASTTTASSYNEQFF
v_gene: TRBV19
abundance: many
d_gene: -
j_gene: TRBJ2-1

CDR3nt: TGTGCCAGCAGCTGGTCACCAGAGACAACTAATGAAAAACTGTTTTTT
CDR3aa: CASSWSPETTNEKLFF
v_gene: TRBV11-1
abundance: many
d_gene: -
j_gene: TRBJ1-4

CDR3nt: TGTGCCAGCAGCCCCCGTTCTAGCGGGAACAACTACGAGCAGTACTTC
CDR3aa: CASSPRSSGNNYEQYF
v_gene: TRBV7-9
abundance: -
d_gene: TRBD2
j_gene: TRBJ2-7

CDR3nt: TGTGCCAGCGGGACAGGGGCGACTAGCACAGATACGCAGTATTTT
CDR3aa: CASGTGATSTDTQYF
v_gene: TRBV9
abundance: many
d_gene: TRBD1
j_gene: TRBJ2-3

CDR3nt: TGCAGTCCAAGACAAAACACTGAAGCTTTCTTT
CDR3aa: CSPRQNTEAFF
v_gene: TRBV20-1
abundance: -
d_gene: -
j_gene: TRBJ1-1

CDR3nt: TGCAGTGCTAGATGGCAGGGGGCTGAAAAGACCCAGTACTTC
CDR3aa: CSARWQGAEKTQYF
v_gene: TRBV20-1
abundance: -
d_gene: TRBD1
j_gene: TRBJ2-5

CDR3nt: TGCGCCAGCAGTGAGTCCTTCCGGGACAGGGCGATGGAGCAGTACTTC
CDR3aa: CASSESFRDRAMEQYF
v_gene: TRBV10-1
abundance: -
d_gene: TRBD1
j_gene: TRBJ2-7

CDR3nt: TGTGCCAGCAGCGCAGCGGGAGTCTTCAATGAGCAGTTCTTC
CDR3aa: CASSAAGVFNEQFF
v_gene: TRBV7-3
abundance: once
d_gene: TRBD2
j_gene: TRBJ2-1